This TCR beta chain was sequenced during a study of blood T cell repertoires in COVID-19. On the study more broadly: Both acute and convalescent COVID-19 samples were obtained from the United States, Italy and Spain.

Clones were read by immunoSEQ multiplex PCR, and TCRdb kept only the in-frame ones, dropping some. The sample includes around 340,000 clones, 89% of them seen just once. Trimming took off 2 bases at V and 0 bases at J, with 8 bases between the two ends. The CDR3 runs 14 residues. CDR1 and CDR2 (germline): MDHEN, SYDVKM. The TCR was taken from a woman aged 55-70 years with COVID-19, enrolled during active disease. The sequenced sample was peripheral blood. The chain is built from TRBV28 and TRBJ2-7, with a tentative D call TRBD2 (5 bases). The DNA of the CDR3 is TGTGCCAGCAGTTTAACGGGGAGCTCCTACGAGCAGTACTTC. It encodes CASSLTGSSYEQYF.